This T cell receptor (beta chain) was retrieved from a study of identical twins. The study's findings and limits: Models underpredicted monozygotic twin sharing of out-of-frame TCR alpha. Out-of-frame alpha sequences common to twins exhibited a surplus of low generation probability. Fewer insertions marked abundant cord blood beta clonotypes; young adult naive trended weakly, memory not at all.

This clonotype was seen more than once but under ten times. The antigen is undetermined. TCRdb processed the 5' RACE reads anew with MiXCR; each CDR3 protein has one entry. The top ten clones hold roughly 2% of a sample with 640,000 or so distinct CDR3 sequences, approximately 6% of them seen once. All of the donors were Caucasians in good health. Germline CDR1 and CDR2: SGHAT and FQNNGV. The CDR3 spans 15 residues. V gave up 5 bases and J gave up 6 bases; unmatched junction bases: 7. Material for sequencing was naive T cells sorted from blood. This receptor was identified in a man aged 18 to 29 in good health. This chain uses TRBV11-2 with TRBJ2-1; 10 positions match TRBD1. CDR3 DNA sequence: TGTGCCAGCAGCCCCATCAGACAGGGGGCCAATGAGCAGTTCTTC. Its translation is CASSPIRQGANEQFF.